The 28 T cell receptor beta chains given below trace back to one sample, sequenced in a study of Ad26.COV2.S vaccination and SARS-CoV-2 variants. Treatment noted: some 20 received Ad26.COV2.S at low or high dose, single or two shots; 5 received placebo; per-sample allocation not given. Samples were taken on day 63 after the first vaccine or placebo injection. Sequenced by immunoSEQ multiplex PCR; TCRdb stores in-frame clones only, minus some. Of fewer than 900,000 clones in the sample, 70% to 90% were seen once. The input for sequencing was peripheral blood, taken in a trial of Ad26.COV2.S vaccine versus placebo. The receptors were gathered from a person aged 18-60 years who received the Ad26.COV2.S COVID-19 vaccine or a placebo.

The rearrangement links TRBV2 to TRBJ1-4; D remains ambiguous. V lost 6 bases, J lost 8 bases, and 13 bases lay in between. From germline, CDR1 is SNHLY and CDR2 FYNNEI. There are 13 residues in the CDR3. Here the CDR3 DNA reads TGTGCCAGCAGCGAGTCGGCCCGCGAAAAACTGTTTTTT. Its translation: CASSESAREKLFF.

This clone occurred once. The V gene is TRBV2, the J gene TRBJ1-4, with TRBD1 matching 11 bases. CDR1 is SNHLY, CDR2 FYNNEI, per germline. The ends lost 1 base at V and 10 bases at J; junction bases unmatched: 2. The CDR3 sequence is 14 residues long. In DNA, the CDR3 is TGTGCCAGCAGTGAAGGGACAGGGGGCGGAAAACTGTTTTTT. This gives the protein CASSEGTGGGKLFF.

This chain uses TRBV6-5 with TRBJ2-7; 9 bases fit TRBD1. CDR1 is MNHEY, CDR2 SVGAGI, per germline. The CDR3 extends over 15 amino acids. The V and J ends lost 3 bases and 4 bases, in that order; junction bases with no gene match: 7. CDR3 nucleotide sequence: TGTGCCAGCAGTTATTCCGGGACAGGGAAGTACGAGCAGTACTTC. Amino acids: CASSYSGTGKYEQYF.

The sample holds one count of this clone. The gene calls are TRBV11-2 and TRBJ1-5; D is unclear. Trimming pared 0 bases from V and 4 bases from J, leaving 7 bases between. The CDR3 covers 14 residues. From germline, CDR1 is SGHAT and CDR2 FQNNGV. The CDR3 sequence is CASSLDRENQPQHF. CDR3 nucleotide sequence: TGTGCCAGCAGCTTAGATAGGGAAAATCAGCCCCAGCATTTT.

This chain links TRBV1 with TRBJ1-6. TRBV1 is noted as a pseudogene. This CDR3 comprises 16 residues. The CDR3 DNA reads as TGCACCAGCAGCCAAGCCAGAGAGCCCTATAATTCACCCCTCCACTTT. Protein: CTSSQAREPYNSPLHF.

In DNA, the CDR3 is TGTGCCAGCAGCTATGACAGGAACTCCTACAATGAGCAGTTCTTC. Its translation: CASSYDRNSYNEQFF. The genes are TRBV11-2 and TRBJ2-1; TRBD1 is a possible D gene (6 bases). The CDR3 spans 15 residues. The V gene lost 4 bases and the J gene lost 0 bases, with 10 bases spanning the gap. Germline CDR1 is SGHAT and CDR2 is FQNNGV.

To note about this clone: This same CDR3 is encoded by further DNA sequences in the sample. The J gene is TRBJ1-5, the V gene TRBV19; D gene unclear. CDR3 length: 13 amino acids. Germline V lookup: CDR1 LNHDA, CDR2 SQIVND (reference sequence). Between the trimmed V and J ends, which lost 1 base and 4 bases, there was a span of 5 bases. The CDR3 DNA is TGTGCCAGTAGTATAGTGGCGAATCAGCCCCAGCATTTT. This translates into CASSIVANQPQHF.

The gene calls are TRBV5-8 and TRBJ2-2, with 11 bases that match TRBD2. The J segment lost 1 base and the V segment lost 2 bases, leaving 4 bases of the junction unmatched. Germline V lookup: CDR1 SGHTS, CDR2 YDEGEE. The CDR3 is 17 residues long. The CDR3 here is CASSFPGTSGNTGELFF. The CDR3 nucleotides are TGTGCCAGCAGCTTCCCCGGGACTAGCGGGAACACCGGGGAGCTGTTTTTT.

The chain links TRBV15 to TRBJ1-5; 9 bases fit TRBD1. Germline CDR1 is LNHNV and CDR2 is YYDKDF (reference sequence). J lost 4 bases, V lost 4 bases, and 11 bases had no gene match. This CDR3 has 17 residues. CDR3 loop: CATSKFSLTGGNQPQHF. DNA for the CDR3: TGTGCCACCAGCAAGTTCTCCTTGACAGGGGGTAATCAGCCCCAGCATTTT.

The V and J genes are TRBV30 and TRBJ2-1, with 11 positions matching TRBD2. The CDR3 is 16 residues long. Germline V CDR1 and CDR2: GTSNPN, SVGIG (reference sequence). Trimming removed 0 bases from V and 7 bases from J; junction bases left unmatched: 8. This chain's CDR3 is CAWSVPGTSGRNEQFF. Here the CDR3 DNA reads TGTGCCTGGAGTGTACCGGGGACTAGCGGTCGTAATGAGCAGTTCTTC.

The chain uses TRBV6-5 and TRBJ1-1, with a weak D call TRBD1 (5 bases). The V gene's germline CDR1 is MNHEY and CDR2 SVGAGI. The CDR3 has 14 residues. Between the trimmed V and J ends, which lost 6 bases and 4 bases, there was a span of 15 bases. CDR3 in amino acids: CASRPREAGTEAFF. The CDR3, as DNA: TGTGCCAGCAGACCCAGGGAGGCGGGCACTGAAGCTTTCTTT.

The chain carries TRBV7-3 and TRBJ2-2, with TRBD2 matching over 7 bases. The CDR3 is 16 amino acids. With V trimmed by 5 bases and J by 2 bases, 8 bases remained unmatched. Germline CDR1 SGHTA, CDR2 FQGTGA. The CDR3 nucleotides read TGTGCCAGCAGCCCCGTCGGGGGGTTTAACACCGGGGAGCTGTTTTTT. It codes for CASSPVGGFNTGELFF.

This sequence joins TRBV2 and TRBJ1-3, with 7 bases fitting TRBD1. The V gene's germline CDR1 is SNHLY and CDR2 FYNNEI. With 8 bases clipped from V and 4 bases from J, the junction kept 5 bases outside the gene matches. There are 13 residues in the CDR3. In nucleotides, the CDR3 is TGTGCCAGCGGGAGGGACAGCGGAAACACCATATATTTT. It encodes CASGRDSGNTIYF.

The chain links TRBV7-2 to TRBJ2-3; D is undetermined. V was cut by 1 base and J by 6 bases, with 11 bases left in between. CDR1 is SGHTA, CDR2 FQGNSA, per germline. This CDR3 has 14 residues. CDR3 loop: CASSLEVHPDTQYF. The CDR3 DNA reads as TGTGCCAGCAGCTTAGAGGTACACCCCGATACGCAGTATTTT.

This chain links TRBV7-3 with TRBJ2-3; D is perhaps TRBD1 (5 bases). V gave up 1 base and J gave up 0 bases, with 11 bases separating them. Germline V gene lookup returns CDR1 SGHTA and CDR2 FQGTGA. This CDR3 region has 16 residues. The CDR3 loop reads CASSLRGRKSTDTQYF. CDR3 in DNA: TGTGCCAGCAGCTTAAGGGGCAGGAAGAGCACAGATACGCAGTATTTT.

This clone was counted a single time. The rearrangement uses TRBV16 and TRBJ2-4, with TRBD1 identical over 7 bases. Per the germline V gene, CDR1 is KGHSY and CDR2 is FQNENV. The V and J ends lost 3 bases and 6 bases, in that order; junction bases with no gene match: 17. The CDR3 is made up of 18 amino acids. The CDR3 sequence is CASSHFSPRQGRANIQYF. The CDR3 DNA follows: TGTGCCAGCAGCCATTTCAGCCCCCGACAGGGACGTGCAAACATTCAGTACTTC.

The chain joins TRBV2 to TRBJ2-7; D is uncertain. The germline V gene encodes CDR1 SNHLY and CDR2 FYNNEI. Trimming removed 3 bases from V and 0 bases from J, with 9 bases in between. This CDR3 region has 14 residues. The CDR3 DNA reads TGTGCCAGCAGTGACCCCCGAAGCTCCTACGAGCAGTACTTC. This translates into CASSDPRSSYEQYF.

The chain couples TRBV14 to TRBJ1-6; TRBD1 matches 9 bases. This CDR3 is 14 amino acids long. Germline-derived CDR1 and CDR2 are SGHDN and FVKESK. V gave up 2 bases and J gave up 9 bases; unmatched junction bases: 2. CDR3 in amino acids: CASSQRDRVSPLHF. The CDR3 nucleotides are TGTGCCAGCAGCCAACGGGACAGGGTTTCACCCCTCCACTTT.

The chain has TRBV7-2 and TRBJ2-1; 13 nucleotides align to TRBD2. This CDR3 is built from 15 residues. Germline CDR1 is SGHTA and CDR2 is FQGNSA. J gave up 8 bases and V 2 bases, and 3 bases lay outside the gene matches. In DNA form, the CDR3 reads TGTGCCAGCAGCTTATGGACTAGCGGGGGACATGAGCAGTTCTTC. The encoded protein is CASSLWTSGGHEQFF. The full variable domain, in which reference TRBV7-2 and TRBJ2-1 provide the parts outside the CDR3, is GAGVSQSPSNKVTEKGKDVELRCDPISGHTALYWYRQSLGQGLEFLIYFQGNSAPDKSGLPSDRFSAERTGGSVSTLTIQRTQQEDSAVYLCASSLWTSGGHEQFFGPGTRLTVL.

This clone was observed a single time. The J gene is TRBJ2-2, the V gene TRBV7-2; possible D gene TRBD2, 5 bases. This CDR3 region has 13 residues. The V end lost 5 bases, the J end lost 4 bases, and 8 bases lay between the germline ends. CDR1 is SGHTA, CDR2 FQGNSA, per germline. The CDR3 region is CASSPGITGELFF. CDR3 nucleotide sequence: TGTGCCAGCAGCCCCGGGATCACCGGGGAGCTGTTTTTT.

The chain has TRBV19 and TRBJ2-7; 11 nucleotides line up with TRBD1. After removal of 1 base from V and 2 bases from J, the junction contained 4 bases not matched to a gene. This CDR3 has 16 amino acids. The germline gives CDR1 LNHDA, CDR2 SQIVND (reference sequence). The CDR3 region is CASSIAGQGAPYEQYF. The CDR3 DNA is TGTGCCAGTAGTATAGCCGGACAGGGGGCCCCCTACGAGCAGTACTTC. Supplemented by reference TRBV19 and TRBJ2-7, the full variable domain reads DGGITQSPKYLFRKEGQNVTLSCEQNLNHDAMYWYRQDPGQGLRLIYYSQIVNDFQKGDIAEGYSVSREKKESFPLTVTSAQKNPTAFYLCASSIAGQGAPYEQYFGPGTRLTVT.

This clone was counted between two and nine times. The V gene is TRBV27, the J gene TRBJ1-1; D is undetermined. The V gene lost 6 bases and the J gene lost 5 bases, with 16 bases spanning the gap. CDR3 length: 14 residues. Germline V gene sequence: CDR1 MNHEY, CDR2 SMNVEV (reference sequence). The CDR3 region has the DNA TGTGCCAGCAGGAGTGTAGGACTTTGGACTGAAGCTTTCTTT. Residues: CASRSVGLWTEAFF.

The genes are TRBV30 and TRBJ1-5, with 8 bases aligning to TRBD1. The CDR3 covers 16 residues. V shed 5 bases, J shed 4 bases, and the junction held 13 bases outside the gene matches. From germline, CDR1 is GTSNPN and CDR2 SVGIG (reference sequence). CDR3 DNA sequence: TGTGCCTGGGACACCTTCGGGACAGGTCCTAATCAGCCCCAGCATTTT. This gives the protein CAWDTFGTGPNQPQHF.

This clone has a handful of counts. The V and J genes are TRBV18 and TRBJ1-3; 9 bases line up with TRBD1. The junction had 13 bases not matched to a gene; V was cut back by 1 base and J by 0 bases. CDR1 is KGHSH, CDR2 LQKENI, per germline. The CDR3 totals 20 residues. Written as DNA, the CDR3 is TGTGCCAGCTCACCACTGGGGACAGGGAAAGGCCTCCTCTCTGGAAACACCATATATTTT. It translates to CASSPLGTGKGLLSGNTIYF.

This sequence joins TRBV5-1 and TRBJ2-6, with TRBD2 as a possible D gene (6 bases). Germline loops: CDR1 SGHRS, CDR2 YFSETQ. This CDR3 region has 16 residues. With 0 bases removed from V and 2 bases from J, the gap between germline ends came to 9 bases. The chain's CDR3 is CASSLGGGPGANVLTF. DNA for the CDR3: TGCGCCAGCAGCTTGGGTGGAGGGCCTGGGGCCAACGTCCTGACTTTC.

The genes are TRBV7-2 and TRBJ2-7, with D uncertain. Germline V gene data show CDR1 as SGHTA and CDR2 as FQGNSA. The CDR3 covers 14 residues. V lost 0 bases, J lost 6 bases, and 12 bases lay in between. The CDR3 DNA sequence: TGTGCCAGCAGCTTAGCGCCCGGTGAAGGCGAGCAGTACTTC. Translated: CASSLAPGEGEQYF. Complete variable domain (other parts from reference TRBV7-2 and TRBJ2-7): GAGVSQSPSNKVTEKGKDVELRCDPISGHTALYWYRQSLGQGLEFLIYFQGNSAPDKSGLPSDRFSAERTGGSVSTLTIQRTQQEDSAVYLCASSLAPGEGEQYFGPGTRLTVT.

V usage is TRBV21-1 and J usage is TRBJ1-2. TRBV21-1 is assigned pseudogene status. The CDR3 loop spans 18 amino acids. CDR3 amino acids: CASSKVAGSRLLNYGYTF. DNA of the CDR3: TGTGCCAGCAGCAAAGTGGCCGGGAGCCGTTTACTTAACTATGGCTACACCTTC.

The CDR3 reads CASSPIASGSSEQYF. The CDR3 DNA follows: TGTGCCAGCTCACCAATCGCTAGCGGGAGTTCCGAGCAGTACTTC. The rearrangement uses TRBV18 and TRBJ2-7; 10 bases are shared with TRBD2. V dropped 2 bases and J dropped 6; count of bases not matched to a gene: 7. CDR1 and CDR2 from the germline V gene are KGHSH and LQKENI. This CDR3 has 15 amino acids. Complete variable domain (other parts from reference TRBV18 and TRBJ2-7): NAGVMQNPRHLVRRRGQEARLRCSPMKGHSHVYWYRQLPEEGLKFMVYLQKENIIDESGMPKERFSAEFPKEGPSILRIQQVVRGDSAAYFCASSPIASGSSEQYFGPGTRLTVT.